The T cell receptor beta chain under discussion was sequenced for a study of technical replicates of blood from a few donors (dated by TCRdb to the late 2010s). Regarding this clone: Which antigen it targets is not known. Qualities for individual bases were not recorded, and no much larger clone is one base off.

The method behind the library was the immunoSEQ multiplex PCR assay. The table was pulled from immuneACCESS by TCRdb, which kept in-frame rearrangements only. Such tables lose some clones; where checked, under half of the loss comes from unresolved V genes, and the rest has no known cause. For this sample there are under 85,000 clones; 75% to 95% appear just once. 0.3% to 0.45% of the sample rests with the top ten. CDR1 and CDR2 are read off the germline V gene as MNHNS and SASEGT. Including cysteine and phenylalanine, the CDR3 has 15 amino acids. Only the CDR3 region is kept as DNA, spanning 45 bases read in frame from base 1. V loses 11 bases of germline sequence and J loses 2 bases, and the interval between the two ends is 19 bases.

The chain couples TRBV6-1 to TRBJ1-5; TRBD1 could be the D gene, as 5 bases match. Input material: T cells isolated from PBMCs. The sequence was obtained from a human donor in good health. Some clones in this sample may be carry-over from other donors' samples. The bases are TGTGCCTCCCTACCCCAGGGATTTGGCAATCAGCCCCAGCATTTT. The resulting protein is CASLPQGFGNQPQHF.